Following are 30 T cell receptor beta chains from one sample sequenced in a study of CD8+CD57+ T cells in acquired aplastic anemia. Genomic DNA acted as the template from which TCR beta VDJ combination and CDR3 sequence profiling were carried out. TCRdb analysed the reads with MiXCR anew, one entry per CDR3 protein. The sample lists 150,000 to 200,000 distinct CDR3 sequences; 64% were seen once. Material: sorted CD4+, CD8+, or CD8+CD57+ T cells (not recorded which) from PBMCs. The receptors come from a human donor with severe aplastic anemia or a healthy control (not recorded which).

This chain links TRBV7-3 with TRBJ1-1; unclear D gene. The CDR3 spans 13 residues. Trimming took off 1 base at V and 4 bases at J, with 7 bases between the two ends. Germline-derived CDR1 and CDR2 are SGHTA and FQGTGA. Here the CDR3 DNA reads TGTGCCAGCAGCTTAATTGGAACCACTGAAGCTTTCTTT. It translates to CASSLIGTTEAFF. The full variable domain, rest sourced from reference TRBV7-3 and TRBJ1-1, is GAGVSQTPSNKVTEKGKYVELRCDPISGHTALYWYRQSLGQGPEFLIYFQGTGAADDSGLPNDRFFAVRPEGSVSTLKIQRTERGDSAVYLCASSLIGTTEAFFGQGTRLTVV.

This clonotype was seen just once. The chain joins TRBV4-3 to TRBJ2-2, with 8 nucleotides matching TRBD2. Trimming at V came to 4 bases and at J to 6 bases, leaving 7 bases not matched to a gene. The CDR3 totals 15 residues. Per the germline V gene, CDR1 is LGHNA and CDR2 is YSLEER. This CDR3 is CASSLAGGGAGELFF. CDR3 coding DNA: TGCGCCAGCAGCCTCGCCGGGGGGGGAGCCGGGGAGCTGTTTTTT.

This clonotype was recorded at least ten times. The V call is TRBV2, the J call TRBJ2-1; possible D gene TRBD2, 6 bases. V lost 1 base and J lost 6, with 16 bases in between. Per the germline V gene, CDR1 is SNHLY and CDR2 is FYNNEI. The CDR3 spans 16 residues. The CDR3 protein is CASSEGMSSVTNEQFF. In DNA form, the CDR3 reads TGTGCCAGCAGTGAAGGGATGTCTAGCGTGACCAATGAGCAGTTCTTC. The full variable domain, rest sourced from reference TRBV2 and TRBJ2-1, is EPEVTQTPSHQVTQMGQEVILRCVPISNHLYFYWYRQILGQKVEFLVSFYNNEISEKSEIFDDQFSVERPDGSNFTLKIRSTKLEDSAMYFCASSEGMSSVTNEQFFGPGTRLTVL.

This chain uses TRBV2 with TRBJ2-3, with 7 bases lining up with TRBD1. The CDR3 spans 14 residues. Germline trimming cut 8 bases from V and 1 base from J; bases unmatched to any gene: 6. The germline V gene has CDR1 SNHLY and CDR2 FYNNEI. The CDR3 spells CASVRGQGTDTQYF. In nucleotides, the CDR3 is TGTGCCAGCGTACGAGGACAGGGCACAGATACGCAGTATTTT.

The chain recombines TRBV7-2 with TRBJ1-2, with D tentatively TRBD1 (5 bases). V shed 1 base and J shed 8 bases, with 14 bases lying between them. The CDR3 sequence is 14 residues long. The germline V gene has CDR1 SGHTA and CDR2 FQGNSA. CDR3: CASSLEGFTRGYTF. The CDR3 DNA reads as TGTGCCAGCAGCTTAGAGGGGTTCACTCGAGGCTACACCTTC. Filled out from reference TRBV7-2 and TRBJ1-2, the complete variable domain reads GAGVSQSPSNKVTEKGKDVELRCDPISGHTALYWYRQSLGQGLEFLIYFQGNSAPDKSGLPSDRFSAERTGGSVSTLTIQRTQQEDSAVYLCASSLEGFTRGYTFGSGTRLTVV.

The sample holds many counts of this clonotype. The chain links TRBV27 to TRBJ1-6, with D unresolved. The CDR3 is 12 amino acids. Germline V gives CDR1 MNHEY, CDR2 SMNVEV (reference sequence). V lost 8 bases to trimming and J lost 7 bases, with 9 bases between them. The CDR3 reads CASGDLNSPLHF. The CDR3, as DNA: TGTGCCAGCGGGGATTTGAATTCACCCCTCCACTTT.

This clonotype was recorded at least ten times. The J gene is TRBJ2-7, the V gene TRBV7-9; D gene uncertain. Germline CDR1 and CDR2: SEHNR and FQNEAQ (reference sequence). The CDR3 is 12 residues long. Trimming left V 5 bases short and J 6 bases short, with 11 bases between. This chain's CDR3 is CASSLGPPEQYF. The CDR3 DNA is TGTGCCAGCAGCCTCGGGCCACCCGAGCAGTACTTC. The whole variable domain, remainder taken from reference TRBV7-9 and TRBJ2-7, is DTGVSQNPRHKITKRGQNVTFRCDPISEHNRLYWYRQTLGQGPEFLTYFQNEAQLEKSRLLSDRFSAERPKGSFSTLEIQRTEQGDSAMYLCASSLGPPEQYFGPGTRLTVT.

The chain couples TRBV7-9 to TRBJ2-2; D gene ambiguous. This CDR3 has 13 amino acids. From germline, CDR1 is SEHNR and CDR2 FQNEAQ (reference sequence). V was pared by 3 bases and J by 6 bases, with 8 bases between. The CDR3 DNA follows: TGTGCCAGCAGCTTTCGAGTGGCCGGGGAGCTGTTTTTT. The encoded protein is CASSFRVAGELFF.

The rearrangement uses TRBV19 and TRBJ2-3; TRBD1 agrees at 8 bases. Looked up from germline, CDR1 is LNHDA and CDR2 is SQIVND (reference sequence). The CDR3 runs 14 residues. V was pared by 6 bases and J by 3 bases, with 5 bases of the junction left unmatched. This CDR3 reads CASSNRGVTDTQYF. The CDR3 DNA follows: TGTGCCAGTAGCAACAGGGGGGTTACAGATACGCAGTATTTT.

This clonotype was counted ten times or more. This chain connects TRBV24-1 to TRBJ2-2, with D maybe TRBD1 (5 bases). The CDR3 is 13 amino acids. V lost 7 bases to trimming and J lost 4 bases, with 9 bases between them. Germline CDR1 and CDR2: KGHDR and SFDVKD. The CDR3 DNA is TGTGCCACCAGCCCAGGGATCACCGGGGAGCTGTTTTTT. Its translation is CATSPGITGELFF.

This clonotype was counted between two and nine times. The chain has TRBV24-1 and TRBJ2-2; possibly TRBD1 for D (6 bases). The CDR3 totals 16 residues. Trimming took off 3 bases at V and 5 bases at J, with 15 bases between the two ends. CDR1 and CDR2 from the germline V gene are KGHDR and SFDVKD. CDR3 sequence: CATSDQGRQGTGELFF. The CDR3 DNA is TGTGCCACCAGTGATCAAGGCAGGCAGGGGACCGGGGAGCTGTTTTTT.

This chain uses TRBV15 with TRBJ2-4; D is unclear. The V gene's germline CDR1 is LNHNV and CDR2 YYDKDF (reference sequence). The V and J ends lost 0 bases and 3 bases respectively, with 6 bases between them. The CDR3 contains 14 residues. CDR3 coding DNA: TGTGCCACCAGCAGAGATGGTTACAAAAACATTCAGTACTTC. The encoded protein is CATSRDGYKNIQYF.

The chain joins TRBV2 to TRBJ2-1; D uncertain. The V gene's germline CDR1 is SNHLY and CDR2 FYNNEI. V was shortened by 8 bases and J by 0 bases, with 5 bases between the two germline ends. The length of the CDR3 is 12 residues. In DNA, the CDR3 is TGTGCCAGCTCCCCCTCCTACAATGAGCAGTTCTTC. Amino acid sequence: CASSPSYNEQFF. The complete variable domain, with remaining parts taken from reference TRBV2 and TRBJ2-1, reads EPEVTQTPSHQVTQMGQEVILRCVPISNHLYFYWYRQILGQKVEFLVSFYNNEISEKSEIFDDQFSVERPDGSNFTLKIRSTKLEDSAMYFCASSPSYNEQFFGPGTRLTVL.

In the case of this clonotype: Lacking the conserved final phenylalanine or tryptophan, this CDR3 likely reflects a read error. The rearrangement uses TRBV27 and TRBJ2-7; D is perhaps TRBD1 or TRBD2 (6 bases each). The CDR3 sequence is 14 residues long. V was clipped by 4 bases and J by 2 bases, with 12 bases between them. Looked up from germline, CDR1 is MNHEY and CDR2 is SMNVEV (reference sequence). In DNA, the CDR3 is TGTGCCAGCAGTTATTCCGGGGGCCCCTACGAGCAGTACTCC. This sequence encodes CASSYSGGPYEQYS.

This clonotype was detected only a few times. CDR3 DNA sequence: TGTGCCAGCAGCTCGGGACAGCGTATCAATGAGCAGTTCTTC. Its protein product is CASSSGQRINEQFF. J is TRBJ2-1 and V is TRBV9; 7 bases fit TRBD1. Germline lookup yields CDR1 SGDLS and CDR2 YYNGEE. This CDR3 is 14 amino acids long. Trimming removed 4 bases from V and 6 bases from J; junction bases left unmatched: 7.

This clonotype was seen more than once but under ten times. This rearrangement joins TRBV7-9 to TRBJ2-7; 12 positions match TRBD2. CDR3 length: 15 residues. The germline gives CDR1 SEHNR, CDR2 FQNEAQ (reference sequence). Germline trimming cut 1 base from V and 4 bases from J; bases unmatched to any gene: 2. CDR3 protein: CASSLVLAGGYEQYF. The DNA of the CDR3 is TGTGCCAGCAGCTTAGTTCTAGCGGGAGGGTACGAGCAGTACTTC. Complete variable domain (other parts from reference TRBV7-9 and TRBJ2-7): DTGVSQNPRHKITKRGQNVTFRCDPISEHNRLYWYRQTLGQGPEFLTYFQNEAQLEKSRLLSDRFSAERPKGSFSTLEIQRTEQGDSAMYLCASSLVLAGGYEQYFGPGTRLTVT.

This rearrangement joins TRBV7-2 to TRBJ2-1; possibly TRBD2 for D (5 bases). This CDR3 contains 12 residues. V shed 8 bases and J shed 8 bases, with 13 bases lying between them. CDR1 and CDR2 (germline): SGHTA, FQGNSA. Here the CDR3 reads CASGLSGDEQFF. The CDR3 coding sequence is TGTGCCAGCGGCCTAAGCGGCGATGAGCAGTTCTTC.

The chain combines TRBV24-1 with TRBJ1-5; unclear D gene. Germline CDR1 reads KGHDR; CDR2 reads SFDVKD. V lost 2 bases, J lost 3 bases, and 1 base lay in between. CDR3 length: 12 residues. CDR3 protein: CATSDSNQPQHF. The CDR3 DNA reads as TGTGCCACCAGTGATTCCAATCAGCCCCAGCATTTT.

The V gene is TRBV10-3, the J gene TRBJ2-5; tentatively, D is TRBD1 (8 bases). The germline V gene encodes CDR1 ENHRY and CDR2 SYGVKD. This CDR3 is 13 amino acids long. The V end lost 11 bases, the J end lost 9 bases, and 22 bases lay between the germline ends. Written as DNA, the CDR3 is TGTGCCGTACGGACAGGGCCCCGGGAGGCCCAGTACTTC. This sequence encodes CAVRTGPREAQYF.

In this sample, this clonotype turned up a few times. The gene calls are TRBV7-2 and TRBJ2-3; no firm D call. The CDR3 spans 14 residues. Germline V gene lookup returns CDR1 SGHTA and CDR2 FQGNSA. Trimming removed 2 bases at V and 6 bases at J, with 12 bases between. The CDR3: CASSLMTGWDTQYF. The CDR3 coding sequence is TGTGCCAGCAGCTTAATGACGGGTTGGGATACGCAGTATTTT.

The chain recombines TRBV7-2 with TRBJ2-1, with 8 bases aligning to TRBD2. Germline CDR1 and CDR2: SGHTA and FQGNSA. The CDR3 covers 16 residues. V lost 5 bases and J lost 5; bases outside the gene matches: 11. The CDR3 DNA reads TGTGCCAGCAGCAAACAAGGACTAGCTCCCGACAATGAGCAGTTCTTC. Amino acid sequence: CASSKQGLAPDNEQFF.

The chain carries TRBV29-1 and TRBJ2-1; the D gene is possibly TRBD1 (6 bases). The germline CDR1 and CDR2 sequences are SQVTM and ANQGSEA. The CDR3 spans 12 residues. Trimming left V 8 bases short and J 8 bases short, with 16 bases between. The CDR3 reads CSHIGGYDEQFF. For the CDR3, the DNA is TGCAGCCACATAGGGGGTTACGATGAGCAGTTCTTC.

V gene TRBV20-1 combines with J gene TRBJ1-2, with D tentatively TRBD1 (5 bases). Germline V gives CDR1 DFQATT, CDR2 SNEGSKA (reference sequence). The ends were cut back, 1 base at V and 3 bases at J, with 12 bases in the middle. This CDR3 has 14 amino acids. In DNA, the CDR3 is TGCAGTGCTAGAGTGCGTTCGGGGGACTATGGCTACACCTTC. It specifies CSARVRSGDYGYTF.

The rearrangement links TRBV6-1 to TRBJ1-4; perhaps TRBD1 as D (5 bases). CDR3 length equals 11 residues. V was shortened by 2 bases and J by 17 bases, with 12 bases between the two germline ends. Germline CDR1 is MNHNS and CDR2 is SASEGT. The CDR3 protein is CASSEWQGGFF. The CDR3, as DNA: TGTGCCAGCAGTGAATGGCAGGGAGGATTTTTT.

V usage is TRBV3-1 and J usage is TRBJ1-1, with TRBD1 matching over 7 bases. CDR3 length: 16 residues. Trimming cost V 1 base and J 2 bases; bases outside gene matches: 7. CDR1 is LGHDT and CDR2 is YNNKEL in the germline V gene (reference sequence). CDR3: CASSQGRGSGNTEAFF. CDR3 bases: TGTGCCAGCAGCCAAGGCAGGGGGTCTGGAAACACTGAAGCTTTCTTT.

The chain uses TRBV20-1 and TRBJ2-3, with TRBD2 matching 8 bases. The CDR3 totals 13 residues. Germline V gene sequence: CDR1 DFQATT, CDR2 SNEGSKA (reference sequence). Germline trimming cut 3 bases from V and 3 bases from J; bases unmatched to any gene: 2. The CDR3 DNA follows: TGCAGTGCTAGGCTAGCGGGTACAGATACGCAGTATTTT. It encodes CSARLAGTDTQYF.

The rearrangement joins TRBV5-1 to TRBJ1-6; maybe TRBD1 (5 bases). This CDR3 is built from 15 residues. Trimming pared 0 bases from V and 6 bases from J, leaving 10 bases between. Germline V gene data show CDR1 as SGHRS and CDR2 as YFSETQ. As DNA, the CDR3 is TGCGCCAGCAGCTTGGTGTCAGGGAGTAATTCACCCCTCCACTTT. Protein product: CASSLVSGSNSPLHF.

This clonotype was observed at least ten times. The chain carries TRBV11-1 and TRBJ2-5; TRBD1 might be the D (5 bases). Trimming removed 5 bases from V and 2 bases from J, with 9 bases in between. CDR1 and CDR2 (germline): SGHAT, FQDESV (reference sequence). This CDR3 spans 13 amino acids. The CDR3 loop is CASSKTEQETQYF. As DNA, the CDR3 is TGTGCCAGCAGCAAGACAGAACAAGAGACCCAGTACTTC.

This CDR3 is CATSGDRGEKLFF. The CDR3 nucleotides read TGTGCCACCAGTGGGGACAGGGGTGAAAAACTGTTTTTT. The rearrangement joins TRBV24-1 to TRBJ1-4; TRBD1 agrees at 10 bases. Germline CDR1 KGHDR, CDR2 SFDVKD. This CDR3 spans 13 amino acids. With 5 bases clipped from V and 7 bases from J, the junction kept 0 bases outside the gene matches.

This clonotype was recorded only once. The chain couples TRBV2 to TRBJ2-1; D might be TRBD2 (6 bases). CDR1 and CDR2 from the germline V gene are SNHLY and FYNNEI. V was cut by 8 bases and J by 2 bases, with 10 bases left in between. This CDR3 spans 13 amino acids. CDR3 sequence reads: CASPAGTYNEQFF. The CDR3 DNA sequence: TGTGCCAGCCCGGCGGGGACCTACAATGAGCAGTTCTTC.